This record looks at one T cell receptor (beta chain) sequence and its context. No antigen is known for it. In germline, CDR1 is SGHAT, CDR2 FQNNGV. Between the trimmed V and J ends, which lost 2 bases and 5 bases, there was a span of 23 bases. The CDR3 spans 18 residues. Assays were performed on 9.7 x 10^4 or so TCR templates per sample. Generated by immunoSEQ multiplex PCR, the TCRdb table keeps only in-frame clones and is missing some. The sample includes about 87,000 clones, about nine tenths of them seen just once. This sample is drawn from a study of siplizumab effects on memory and regulatory T cells. Findings and caveats of the study: Assignment to unstimulated subsets succeeded for only a minor fraction of the alloreactive clones. A mean of approximately 70% of mappable alloreactive CD4+ clones were Treg-derived with siplizumab, compared with roughly 25% in controls.

V is TRBV11-2 and J is TRBJ2-3; tentative D call: TRBD1 (7 bases). The sequenced sample consisted of CD4+ T cells sorted from blood. This TCR derives from a human donor in good health. This chain's CDR3 is CASSLLAGQILTLDTQYF. The CDR3 bases are TGTGCCAGCAGCTTACTGGCGGGACAGATACTAACATTAGATACGCAGTATTTT.